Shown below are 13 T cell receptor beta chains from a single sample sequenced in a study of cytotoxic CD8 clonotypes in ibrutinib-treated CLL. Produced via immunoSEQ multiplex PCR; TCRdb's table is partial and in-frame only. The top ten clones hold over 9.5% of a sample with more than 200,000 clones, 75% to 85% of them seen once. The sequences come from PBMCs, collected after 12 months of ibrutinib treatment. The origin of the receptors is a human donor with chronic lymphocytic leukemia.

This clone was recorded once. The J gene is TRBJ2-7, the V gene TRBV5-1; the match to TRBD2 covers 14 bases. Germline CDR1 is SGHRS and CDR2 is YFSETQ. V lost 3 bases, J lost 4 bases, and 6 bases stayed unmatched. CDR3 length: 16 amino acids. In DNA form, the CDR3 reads TGCGCCAGCAGCTCCCTTGGACTAGCGGGAGGATACGAGCAGTACTTC. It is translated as CASSSLGLAGGYEQYF.

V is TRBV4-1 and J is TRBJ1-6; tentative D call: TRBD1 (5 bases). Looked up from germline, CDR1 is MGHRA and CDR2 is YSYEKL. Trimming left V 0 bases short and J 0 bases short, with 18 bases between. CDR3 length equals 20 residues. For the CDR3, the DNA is TGCGCCAGCAGCCAAGACAAGGTGGGGCTCCCCAGCTCCTATAATTCACCCCTCCACTTT. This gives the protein CASSQDKVGLPSSYNSPLHF.

This CDR3 is CAWSREGLGSSPLHF. CDR3 DNA: TGTGCCTGGTCCCGGGAGGGTTTGGGCAGTTCACCCCTCCACTTT. The chain has TRBV30 and TRBJ1-6; D gene ambiguous. CDR3 size: 15 residues. CDR1 and CDR2 from the germline V gene are GTSNPN and SVGIG (reference sequence). V gave up 5 bases and J gave up 9 bases, with 20 bases separating them.

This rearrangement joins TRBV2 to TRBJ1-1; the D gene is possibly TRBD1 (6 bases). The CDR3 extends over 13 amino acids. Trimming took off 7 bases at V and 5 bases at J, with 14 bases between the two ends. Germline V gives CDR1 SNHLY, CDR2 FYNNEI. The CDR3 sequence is CASTPPTGTEAFF. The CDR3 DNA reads TGTGCCAGCACCCCACCCACAGGGACTGAAGCTTTCTTT.

The CDR3 DNA sequence: TGTGCCAGCAGTTCGACCCTCACAGGGCGAAATTCACCCCTCCACTTT. This codes for CASSSTLTGRNSPLHF. V is TRBV2 and J is TRBJ1-6; D is perhaps TRBD1 (6 bases). Per the germline V gene, CDR1 is SNHLY and CDR2 is FYNNEI. V was clipped by 5 bases and J by 7 bases, with 18 bases between them. CDR3 length: 16 residues.

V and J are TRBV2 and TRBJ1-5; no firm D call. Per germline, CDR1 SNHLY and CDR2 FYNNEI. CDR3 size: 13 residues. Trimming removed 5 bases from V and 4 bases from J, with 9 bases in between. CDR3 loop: CASSSDRNQPQHF. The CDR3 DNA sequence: TGTGCCAGCAGTTCCGACCGGAATCAGCCCCAGCATTTT.

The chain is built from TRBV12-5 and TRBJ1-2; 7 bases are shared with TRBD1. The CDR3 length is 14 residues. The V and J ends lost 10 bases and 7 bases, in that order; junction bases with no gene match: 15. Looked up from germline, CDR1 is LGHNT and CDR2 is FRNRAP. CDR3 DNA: TGTGCTACCCGGGCAGGGGGTCCCGTCGGTGGCTACACCTTC. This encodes CATRAGGPVGGYTF.

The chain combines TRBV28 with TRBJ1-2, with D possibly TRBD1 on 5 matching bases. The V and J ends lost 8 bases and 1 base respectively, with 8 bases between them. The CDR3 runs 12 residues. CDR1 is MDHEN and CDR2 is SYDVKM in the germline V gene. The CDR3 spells CASLTDNYGYTF. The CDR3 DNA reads TGTGCCAGCCTGACAGATAACTATGGCTACACCTTC.

CDR3 bases: TGCGCCAGCAGCTTAGGGACTAGCGTGAACAATGAGCAGTTCTTC. Its translation: CASSLGTSVNNEQFF. The chain carries TRBV5-1 and TRBJ2-1; 10 nucleotides agree with TRBD2. The germline gives CDR1 SGHRS, CDR2 YFSETQ. CDR3 length equals 15 residues. J was trimmed by 5 bases and V by 2 bases; bases with no gene match: 4.

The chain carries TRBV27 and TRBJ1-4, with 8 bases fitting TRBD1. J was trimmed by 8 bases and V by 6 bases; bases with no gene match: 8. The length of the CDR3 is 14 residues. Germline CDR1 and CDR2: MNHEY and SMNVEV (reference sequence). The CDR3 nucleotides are TGTGCCAGCAGCCCGGACAGGGTAGGGGAAAAACTGTTTTTT. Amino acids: CASSPDRVGEKLFF.

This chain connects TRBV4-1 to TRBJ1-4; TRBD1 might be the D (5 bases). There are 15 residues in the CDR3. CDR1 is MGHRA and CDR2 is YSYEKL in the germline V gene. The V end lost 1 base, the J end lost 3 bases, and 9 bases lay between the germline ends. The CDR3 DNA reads TGCGCCAGCAGCCAAGGAACAGGACCTAATGAAAAACTGTTTTTT. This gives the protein CASSQGTGPNEKLFF.

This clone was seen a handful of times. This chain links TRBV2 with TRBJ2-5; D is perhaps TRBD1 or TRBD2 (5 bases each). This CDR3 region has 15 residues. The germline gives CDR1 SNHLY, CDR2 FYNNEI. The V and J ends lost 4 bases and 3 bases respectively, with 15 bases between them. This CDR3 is CASSAGTGKKETQYF. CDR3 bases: TGTGCCAGCAGTGCTGGGACCGGAAAAAAAGAGACCCAGTACTTC.

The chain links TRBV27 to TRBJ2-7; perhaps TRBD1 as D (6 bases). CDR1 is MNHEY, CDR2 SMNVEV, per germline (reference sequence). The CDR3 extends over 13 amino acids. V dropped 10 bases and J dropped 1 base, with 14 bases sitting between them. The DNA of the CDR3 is TGTGCCATTATAGACAGGCCGTCCTACGAGCAGTACTTC. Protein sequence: CAIIDRPSYEQYF.